This T cell receptor beta chain was identified in a study of blood T cell repertoires in COVID-19. About the study: COVID-19 samples collected from the United States, Italy and Spain covered acute and convalescent phases. The cDNA or gDNA used as material had been derived from T cells, B-cell-depleted T cells, or PBMCs.

As processed by the authors: Reference gene primer amplification yielded estimated nucleated cell counts. This table comes from immunoSEQ multiplex PCR, and its TCRdb copy is limited to in-frame clones, with some not included. V and J calls and clone size are given by that table; D and trimming were obtained from the DNA. The table has some 75,000 clones, approximately 90% seen once. V gave up 1 base and J gave up 11 bases, with 15 bases separating them. From germline, CDR1 is GTSNPN and CDR2 SVGIG (reference sequence). CDR3 length: 12 amino acids. This rearrangement joins TRBV30 to TRBJ2-7; D perhaps matches TRBD1 (5 bases). Specimen: peripheral blood. The TCR was taken from a man aged 55 to 70 with acute or convalescent COVID-19. CDR3 sequence: CAWSAPPDMEYF. Here the CDR3 DNA reads TGTGCCTGGAGTGCCCCCCCGGACATGGAGTACTTC.